Below, 27 T cell receptor beta chains from the same sample are listed, as sequenced in a study of T cells after yellow fever vaccination. TCRdb fed the 5' RACE reads into MiXCR, producing one record per CDR3 protein. The data show hundreds of thousands of distinct CDR3 sequences, around 20% seen once. The material was PBMCs, obtained before the yellow fever booster vaccination. All receptors come from a young man who received the YFV17D yellow fever vaccine.

This chain links TRBV3-1 with TRBJ2-5; D assignment may be TRBD1 or TRBD2 (6 bases each). The ends were cut back, 5 bases at V and 5 bases at J, with 12 bases in the middle. Germline CDR1 is LGHDT and CDR2 is YNNKEL (reference sequence). This CDR3 has 13 residues. CDR3 coding DNA: TGTGCCAGCAGCTCGTTAGGGGGGGAGACCCAGTACTTC. This sequence encodes CASSSLGGETQYF.

This clonotype was picked up a small number of times. The chain combines TRBV7-2 with TRBJ2-5, with 11 bases matching TRBD2. The ends lost 0 bases at V and 1 base at J; junction bases unmatched: 1. This CDR3 has 16 amino acids. Germline assignment: CDR1 SGHTA and CDR2 FQGNSA. The CDR3 region is CASSLAGLAAQETQYF. The CDR3 DNA sequence: TGTGCCAGCAGCTTAGCGGGACTAGCGGCCCAAGAGACCCAGTACTTC.

This clonotype was detected a few times. This chain joins TRBV12-3 or TRBV12-4 and TRBJ2-1; D is possibly TRBD1 (5 bases). The CDR3 has 16 amino acids. Between the trimmed V and J ends, which lost 4 bases and 10 bases, there was a span of 23 bases. CDR3 coding DNA: TGTGCCAGCAGTTCGAAACAGGTGACTTTTAGCCAGGAGCAGTTCTTC. It is translated as CASSSKQVTFSQEQFF.

The table lists this clonotype with a few counts. V and J are TRBV4-3 and TRBJ2-3; D gene ambiguous. The ends were cut back, 0 bases at V and 1 base at J, with 11 bases in the middle. The CDR3 totals 16 residues. The germline V gene encodes CDR1 LGHNA and CDR2 YSLEER. CDR3 coding DNA: TGCGCCAGCAGCCAAGATCCTGGCTTTCGCACAGATACGCAGTATTTT. It codes for CASSQDPGFRTDTQYF.

The chain carries TRBV18 and TRBJ2-5, with D perhaps TRBD1 (6 bases). The V gene's germline CDR1 is KGHSH and CDR2 LQKENI. V lost 2 bases, J lost 0 bases, and 13 bases lay in between. This CDR3 has 16 residues. CDR3: CASSPSGADYQETQYF. DNA of the CDR3: TGTGCCAGCTCACCATCAGGGGCCGATTACCAAGAGACCCAGTACTTC.

V and J are TRBV7-8 and TRBJ1-2; no clear D gene. Trimming removed 0 bases at V and 4 bases at J, with 9 bases between. The CDR3 is 14 residues long. Germline V gene lookup returns CDR1 SGHVS and CDR2 FQNEAQ. The CDR3 nucleotides are TGTGCCAGCAGCTTAGCGTTGGCAGGCTATGGCTACACCTTC. It is translated as CASSLALAGYGYTF.

The V call is TRBV7-6, the J call TRBJ2-7, with 7 bases identical to TRBD1. The CDR3 loop spans 14 amino acids. The ends lost 3 bases at V and 2 bases at J; junction bases unmatched: 4. CDR1 is SGHVS and CDR2 is FNYEAQ in the germline V gene. CDR3 sequence: CASSFATGTYEQYF. CDR3 nucleotide sequence: TGTGCCAGCAGCTTCGCGACAGGGACCTACGAGCAGTACTTC.

This clonotype has just a few counts. This sequence joins TRBV9 and TRBJ2-1; 7 bases are shared with TRBD2. Germline values: CDR1 SGDLS, CDR2 YYNGEE. J was trimmed by 2 bases and V by 0 bases; bases with no gene match: 2. This CDR3 comprises 15 residues. The CDR3 region is CASSVELAPYNEQFF. CDR3 sequence (DNA): TGTGCCAGCAGCGTAGAACTAGCGCCCTACAATGAGCAGTTCTTC.

There are a few counts of this clonotype. The junction departs from the called germline gene at one end, perhaps through a read error. CDR3 amino acids: CSAPRGGVMNF. Written as DNA, the CDR3 is TGCAGTGCTCCTCGCGGGGGGGTAATGAACTTC. The gene calls are TRBV20-1 and TRBJ2-1, with 9 bases identical to TRBD2. The germline gives CDR1 DFQATT, CDR2 SNEGSKA (reference sequence). The length of the CDR3 is 11 residues.

The chain employs TRBV24-1 and TRBJ2-3; weak D call: TRBD1 (6 bases). Germline loops: CDR1 KGHDR, CDR2 SFDVKD. The CDR3 loop spans 14 amino acids. The V end was cut by 6 bases, the J end by 3 bases, with 12 bases between. Written as DNA, the CDR3 is TGTGCCACCAGTTTAAACAGGGTAACAGATACGCAGTATTTT. This gives the protein CATSLNRVTDTQYF.

This clonotype was observed a few times. This chain uses TRBV4-1 with TRBJ2-2; 8 bases align to TRBD2. J lost 1 base, V lost 3 bases, and 4 bases had no gene match. This CDR3 contains 16 residues. The germline gives CDR1 MGHRA, CDR2 YSYEKL. The DNA for the CDR3 is TGCGCCAGCAGCCACCCGGGAGGGGGGAACACCGGGGAGCTGTTTTTT. This gives the protein CASSHPGGGNTGELFF.

The chain links TRBV5-4 to TRBJ2-1, with D possibly being TRBD1 or TRBD2 (5 bases each). The CDR3 spans 17 residues. V gave up 1 base and J gave up 3 bases, with 17 bases separating them. Germline V CDR1 and CDR2: SGHNT, YYREEE (reference sequence). The CDR3 DNA is TGTGCCAGCAGCTTGAGTAAGGGACGGGGAAGCTACAATGAGCAGTTCTTC. Its protein is CASSLSKGRGSYNEQFF.

This sequence joins TRBV12-3 or TRBV12-4 and TRBJ2-2; a weak D match, TRBD2 (6 bases). CDR3 length: 13 residues. The V end was cut by 10 bases, the J end by 6 bases, with 15 bases between. The CDR3 nucleotides read TGTGCCACCACTCCGGGACTCTCCGGGGAGCTGTTTTTT. Residues: CATTPGLSGELFF.

A few counts support this clonotype. The rearrangement links TRBV7-9 to TRBJ1-1; D gene uncertain. The germline V gene encodes CDR1 SEHNR and CDR2 FQNEAQ (reference sequence). CDR3 length: 15 amino acids. V lost 4 bases and J lost 4, with 16 bases in between. The CDR3 spells CASSSQEYASTEAFF. CDR3 coding DNA: TGTGCCAGCAGCTCCCAAGAGTACGCCTCCACTGAAGCTTTCTTT.

This sequence joins TRBV12-3 or TRBV12-4 and TRBJ1-4, with 8 bases identical to TRBD1. V dropped 6 bases and J dropped 14; count of bases not matched to a gene: 14. The CDR3 sequence is 14 residues long. CDR3 coding DNA: TGTGCCAGCAGAGGAGGACAGGGAGAATGGAGCCTGTTTTTT. Protein sequence: CASRGGQGEWSLFF.

V usage is TRBV7-2 and J usage is TRBJ2-3; possibly TRBD1 for D (6 bases). The CDR3 has 13 amino acids. Germline V gives CDR1 SGHTA, CDR2 FQGNSA. Trimming removed 5 bases at V and 8 bases at J, with 14 bases between. The DNA of the CDR3 is TGTGCCAGCAGCGCAAGGGGGTTGGCTACGCAGTATTTT. It codes for CASSARGLATQYF.

This clonotype came up a few times. The V and J genes are TRBV10-3 and TRBJ2-3; a possible D gene is TRBD2 (7 bases). Trimming removed 2 bases from V and 7 bases from J, with 13 bases in between. CDR3 length: 14 residues. Per germline, CDR1 ENHRY and CDR2 SYGVKD. The CDR3 here is CAISERGGVYTQYF. In nucleotides, the CDR3 is TGTGCCATCAGTGAGAGGGGGGGAGTATATACGCAGTATTTT.

This clonotype was observed a few times. The chain uses TRBV11-3 and TRBJ2-4; TRBD1 agrees at 8 bases. The CDR3 is 14 amino acids. In germline, CDR1 is SGHNT, CDR2 YENEEA. J gave up 7 bases and V 4 bases, and 6 bases lay outside the gene matches. CDR3 region: CASSSGGADNIQYF. The CDR3 region has the DNA TGTGCCAGCAGCTCAGGGGGCGCGGACAACATTCAGTACTTC.

This clonotype was recorded at least ten times. The chain couples TRBV10-1 to TRBJ2-2, with D perhaps TRBD2 (5 bases). This CDR3 region has 13 residues. The V gene lost 3 bases and the J gene lost 3 bases, with 5 bases spanning the gap. The V gene's germline CDR1 is WNHNN and CDR2 SYGVQD (reference sequence). CDR3 DNA: TGCGCCAGCAGTGACGGGGACACCGGGGAGCTGTTTTTT. Amino acid sequence: CASSDGDTGELFF.

This clonotype was counted only a few times. The V gene is TRBV18, the J gene TRBJ2-7; no firm D call. Germline V gene sequence: CDR1 KGHSH, CDR2 LQKENI. The CDR3 loop spans 14 amino acids. Trimming removed 5 bases from V and 1 base from J, with 12 bases in between. The DNA for the CDR3 is TGTGCCAGCTCAATCGCGGACGGATCCTACGAGCAGTACTTC. Its translation is CASSIADGSYEQYF.

This clonotype was counted once. J is TRBJ1-5 and V is TRBV6-5; unclear D gene. The length of the CDR3 is 14 residues. Trimming shortened V by 0 bases and J by 5 bases, and 8 bases separated the two germline ends. Germline CDR1 MNHEY, CDR2 SVGAGI. CDR3 sequence (DNA): TGTGCCAGCAGTTACTCGAGCATGGATCAGCCCCAGCATTTT. Its protein product is CASSYSSMDQPQHF.

The J gene is TRBJ2-7, the V gene TRBV5-1; 10 bases line up with TRBD1. From germline, CDR1 is SGHRS and CDR2 YFSETQ. V gave up 4 bases and J gave up 5 bases; unmatched junction bases: 9. This CDR3 is built from 15 residues. The CDR3 DNA is TGCGCCAGCAGCCCCGGGACAGGGGATTCCCACGAGCAGTACGTC. Its protein product is CASSPGTGDSHEQYV.

The J gene is TRBJ2-7, the V gene TRBV6-5; 10 bases map to TRBD2. V shed 0 bases, J shed 4 bases, and the junction held 3 bases outside the gene matches. This CDR3 comprises 15 residues. Germline V gene data show CDR1 as MNHEY and CDR2 as SVGAGI. The CDR3 DNA reads TGTGCCAGCAGTTACTCACTAGCGGGACCTTACGAGCAGTACTTC. It translates to CASSYSLAGPYEQYF.

The genes are TRBV10-3 and TRBJ1-2, with D hard to call. The CDR3 has 15 residues. The germline V gene has CDR1 ENHRY and CDR2 SYGVKD. V dropped 6 bases and J dropped 6 bases, with 20 bases sitting between them. The CDR3 nucleotides are TGTGCCATCAGCCCAGTCCCCAGGCATATAAATGGCTACACCTTC. It is translated as CAISPVPRHINGYTF.

This clonotype showed up many times. This sequence joins TRBV5-1 and TRBJ2-3; D assignment may be TRBD1 or TRBD2 (5 bases each). The CDR3 has 13 amino acids. Trimming cost V 4 bases and J 9 bases, with 15 bases left between them. The germline V gene encodes CDR1 SGHRS and CDR2 YFSETQ. CDR3: CASSPRAEGTQYF. Here the CDR3 DNA reads TGCGCCAGCAGCCCTCGAGCCGAGGGGACGCAGTATTTT.

This chain connects TRBV4-2 to TRBJ2-3, with D possibly matching TRBD2 (5 bases). CDR3 length: 14 residues. V was pared by 2 bases and J by 4 bases, with 10 bases between. Germline lookup yields CDR1 LGHNA and CDR2 YNFKEQ. The CDR3 spells CASSQWEMPDTQYF. CDR3 sequence (DNA): TGTGCCAGCAGCCAATGGGAGATGCCAGATACGCAGTATTTT.

This clonotype was observed many times. The rearrangement links TRBV7-2 to TRBJ1-2; 9 bases agree with TRBD1. The germline gives CDR1 SGHTA, CDR2 FQGNSA. There are 13 residues in the CDR3. The ends lost 4 bases at V and 5 bases at J; junction bases unmatched: 2. The CDR3 bases are TGTGCCAGCAGCTCCGGACAGGGGTATGGCTACACCTTC. Translation gives CASSSGQGYGYTF.